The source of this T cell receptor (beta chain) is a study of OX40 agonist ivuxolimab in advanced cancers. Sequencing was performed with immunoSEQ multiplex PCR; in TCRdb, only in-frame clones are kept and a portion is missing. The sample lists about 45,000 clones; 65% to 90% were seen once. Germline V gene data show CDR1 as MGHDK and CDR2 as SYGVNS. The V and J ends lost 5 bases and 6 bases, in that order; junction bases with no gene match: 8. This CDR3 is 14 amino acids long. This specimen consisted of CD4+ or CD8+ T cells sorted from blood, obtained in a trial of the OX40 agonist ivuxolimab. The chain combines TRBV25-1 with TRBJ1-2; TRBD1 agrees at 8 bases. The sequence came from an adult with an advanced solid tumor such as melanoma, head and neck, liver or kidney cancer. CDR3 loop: CASSFVETGDGYTF. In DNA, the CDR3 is TGTGCCAGCAGTTTTGTTGAGACAGGGGATGGCTACACCTTC.